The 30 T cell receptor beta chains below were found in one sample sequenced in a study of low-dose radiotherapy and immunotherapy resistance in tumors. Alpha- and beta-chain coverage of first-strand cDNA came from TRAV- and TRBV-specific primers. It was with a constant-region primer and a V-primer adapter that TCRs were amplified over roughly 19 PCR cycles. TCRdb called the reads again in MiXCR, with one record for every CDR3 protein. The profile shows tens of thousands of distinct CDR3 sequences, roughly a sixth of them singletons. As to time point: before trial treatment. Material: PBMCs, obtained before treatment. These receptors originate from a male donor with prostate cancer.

As DNA, the CDR3 is TGTGCCAGCAGCCCCGAGGGGGGGACCCAGTACTTC. This gives the protein CASSPEGGTQYF. The chain employs TRBV9 and TRBJ2-5; D might be TRBD1 or TRBD2, each matching 6 bases. V was trimmed by 4 bases and J by 7 bases, leaving 11 bases between them. The CDR3 runs to 12 residues. Germline CDR1 and CDR2: SGDLS and YYNGEE.

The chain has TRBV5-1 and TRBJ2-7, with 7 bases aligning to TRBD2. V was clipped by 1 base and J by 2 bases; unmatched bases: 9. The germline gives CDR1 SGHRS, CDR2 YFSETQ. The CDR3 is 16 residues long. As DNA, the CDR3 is TGCGCCAGCAGCTTGATGTCAGCGGGGCGGGCCTACGAGCAGTACTTC. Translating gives CASSLMSAGRAYEQYF.

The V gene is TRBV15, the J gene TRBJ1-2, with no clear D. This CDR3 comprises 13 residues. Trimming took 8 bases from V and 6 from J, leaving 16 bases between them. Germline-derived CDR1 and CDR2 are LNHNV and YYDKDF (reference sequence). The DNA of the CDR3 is TGTGCCACCCGAAGGACCCTGTCTGATGGCTACACCTTC. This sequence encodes CATRRTLSDGYTF.

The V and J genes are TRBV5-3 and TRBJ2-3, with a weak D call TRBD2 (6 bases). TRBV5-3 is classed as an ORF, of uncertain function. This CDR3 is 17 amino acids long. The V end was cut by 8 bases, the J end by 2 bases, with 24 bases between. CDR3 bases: TGTGCCAGCAGCCCAGAACAGCAGCGGGTGAACACAGATACGCAGTATTTT. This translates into CASSPEQQRVNTDTQYF.

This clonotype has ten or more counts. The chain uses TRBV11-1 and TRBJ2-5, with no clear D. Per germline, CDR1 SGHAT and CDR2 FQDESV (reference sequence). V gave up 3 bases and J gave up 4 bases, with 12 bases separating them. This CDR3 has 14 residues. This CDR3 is CASSLFRVGETQYF. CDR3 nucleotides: TGTGCCAGCAGCTTGTTCCGGGTTGGAGAGACCCAGTACTTC.

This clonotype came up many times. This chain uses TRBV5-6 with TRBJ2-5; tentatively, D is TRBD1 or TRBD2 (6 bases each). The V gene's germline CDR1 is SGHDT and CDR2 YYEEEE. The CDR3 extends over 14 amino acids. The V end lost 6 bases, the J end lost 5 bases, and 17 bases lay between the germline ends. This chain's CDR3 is CASTERGAGETQYF. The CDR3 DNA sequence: TGTGCCAGCACCGAGAGGGGGGCGGGGGAGACCCAGTACTTC.

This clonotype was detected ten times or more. CDR3 residues: CASSDPRRVELYGIHEQFF. DNA for the CDR3: TGTGCCAGCAGTGACCCACGACGTGTCGAACTGTACGGGATCCATGAGCAGTTCTTC. The chain recombines TRBV2 with TRBJ2-1; tentative D call: TRBD2 (5 bases). Germline CDR1 SNHLY, CDR2 FYNNEI. The CDR3 has 19 amino acids. The germline V and J ends were trimmed by 3 bases and 8 bases, with 29 bases remaining between them.

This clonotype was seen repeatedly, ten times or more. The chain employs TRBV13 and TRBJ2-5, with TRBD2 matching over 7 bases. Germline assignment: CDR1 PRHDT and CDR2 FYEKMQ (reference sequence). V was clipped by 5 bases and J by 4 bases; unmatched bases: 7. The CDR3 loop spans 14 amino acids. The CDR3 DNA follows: TGTGCCAGCAGCGAAAGACTAGCTGGAGAGACCCAGTACTTC. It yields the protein CASSERLAGETQYF.

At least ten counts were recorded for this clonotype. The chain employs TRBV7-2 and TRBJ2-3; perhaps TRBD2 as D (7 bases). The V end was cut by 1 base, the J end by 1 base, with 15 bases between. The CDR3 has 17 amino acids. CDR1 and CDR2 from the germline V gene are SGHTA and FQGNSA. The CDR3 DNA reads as TGTGCCAGCAGCTTAGTTGGGGGGGGGCGGGGCACAGATACGCAGTATTTT. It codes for CASSLVGGGRGTDTQYF.

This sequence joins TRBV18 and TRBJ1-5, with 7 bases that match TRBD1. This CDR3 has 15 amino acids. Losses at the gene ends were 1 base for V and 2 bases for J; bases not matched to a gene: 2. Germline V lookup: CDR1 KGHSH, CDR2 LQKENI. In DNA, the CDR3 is TGTGCCAGCTCACCACTTGGGACAGGCAATCAGCCCCAGCATTTT. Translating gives CASSPLGTGNQPQHF.

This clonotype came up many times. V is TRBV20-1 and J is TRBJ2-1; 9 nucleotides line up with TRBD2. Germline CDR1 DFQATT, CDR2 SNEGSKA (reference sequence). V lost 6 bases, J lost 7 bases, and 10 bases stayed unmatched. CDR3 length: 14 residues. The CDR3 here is CSAAGRLAENEQFF. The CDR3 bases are TGCAGTGCAGCCGGGAGACTAGCGGAGAATGAGCAGTTCTTC.

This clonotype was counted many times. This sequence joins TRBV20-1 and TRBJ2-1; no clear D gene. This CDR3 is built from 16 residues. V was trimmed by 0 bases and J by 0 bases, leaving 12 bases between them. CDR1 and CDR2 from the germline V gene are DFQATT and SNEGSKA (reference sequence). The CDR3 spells CSARDRARSSYNEQFF. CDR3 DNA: TGCAGTGCTAGAGATAGGGCGAGGAGCTCCTACAATGAGCAGTTCTTC.

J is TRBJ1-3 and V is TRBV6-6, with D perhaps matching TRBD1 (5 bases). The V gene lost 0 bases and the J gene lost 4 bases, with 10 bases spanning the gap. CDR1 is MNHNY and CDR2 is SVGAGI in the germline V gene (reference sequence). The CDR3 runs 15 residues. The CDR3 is CASSYSDGAGNTIYF. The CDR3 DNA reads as TGTGCCAGCAGTTACTCGGACGGGGCAGGAAACACCATATATTTT.

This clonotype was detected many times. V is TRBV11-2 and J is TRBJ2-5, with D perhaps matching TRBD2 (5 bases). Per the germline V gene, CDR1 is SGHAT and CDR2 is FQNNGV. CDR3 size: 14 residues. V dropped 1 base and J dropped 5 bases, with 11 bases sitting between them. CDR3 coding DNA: TGTGCCAGCAGCTTAGGTCTAGCAACGGAGACCCAGTACTTC. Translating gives CASSLGLATETQYF.

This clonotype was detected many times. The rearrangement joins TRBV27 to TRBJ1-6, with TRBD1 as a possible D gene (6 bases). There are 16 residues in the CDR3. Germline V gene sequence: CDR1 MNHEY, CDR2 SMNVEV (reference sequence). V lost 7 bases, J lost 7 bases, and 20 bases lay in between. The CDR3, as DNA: TGTGCCAGCAAGGCAGGGGCGGTTCGGAGAAATTCACCCCTCCACTTT. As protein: CASKAGAVRRNSPLHF.

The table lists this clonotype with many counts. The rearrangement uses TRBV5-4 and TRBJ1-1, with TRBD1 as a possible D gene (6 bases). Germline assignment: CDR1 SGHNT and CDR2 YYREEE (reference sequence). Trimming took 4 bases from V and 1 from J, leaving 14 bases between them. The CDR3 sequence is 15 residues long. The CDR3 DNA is TGTGCCAGCAGCCTGGTCGACAGGAGGAACACTGAAGCTTTCTTT. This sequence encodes CASSLVDRRNTEAFF.

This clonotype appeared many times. The CDR3 spells CASSSLVQETQYF. CDR3 in DNA: TGTGCCAGCAGCTCCTTGGTTCAAGAGACCCAGTACTTC. The chain has TRBV11-2 and TRBJ2-5; unclear D gene. Trimming left V 4 bases short and J 2 bases short, with 8 bases between. Germline-derived CDR1 and CDR2 are SGHAT and FQNNGV. The CDR3 length is 13 residues.

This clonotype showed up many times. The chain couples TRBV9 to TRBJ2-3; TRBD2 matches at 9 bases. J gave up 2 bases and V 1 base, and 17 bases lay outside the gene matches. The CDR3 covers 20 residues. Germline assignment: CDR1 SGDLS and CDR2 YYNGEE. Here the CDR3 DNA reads TGTGCCAGCAGCGTAAGATGGGGCGGGGGGGGGAAAACACACACAGATACGCAGTATTTT. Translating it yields CASSVRWGGGGKTHTDTQYF.

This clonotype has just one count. CDR3 nucleotide sequence: TGCAGCGTCGGTGGAGGGGGCTACGAGCAGTACTTC. It yields the protein CSVGGGGYEQYF. The chain is built from TRBV29-1 and TRBJ2-7, with D perhaps TRBD1 or TRBD2 (6 bases each). The CDR3 spans 12 residues. Trimming removed 6 bases from V and 3 bases from J, with 12 bases in between. Per the germline V gene, CDR1 is SQVTM and CDR2 is ANQGSEA.

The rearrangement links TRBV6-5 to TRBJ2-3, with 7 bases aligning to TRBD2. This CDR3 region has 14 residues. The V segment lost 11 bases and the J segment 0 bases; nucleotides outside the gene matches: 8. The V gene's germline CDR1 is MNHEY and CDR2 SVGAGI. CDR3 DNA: TGTGCCGGCAAAGCGGGAACTAGCACAGATACGCAGTATTTT. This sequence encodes CAGKAGTSTDTQYF.

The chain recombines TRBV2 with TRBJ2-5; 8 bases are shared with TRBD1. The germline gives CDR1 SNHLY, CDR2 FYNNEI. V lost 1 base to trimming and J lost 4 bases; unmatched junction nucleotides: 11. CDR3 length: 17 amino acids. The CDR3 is CASSEGPHRGFGETQYF. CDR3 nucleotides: TGTGCCAGCAGTGAAGGGCCTCACAGGGGGTTCGGAGAGACCCAGTACTTC.

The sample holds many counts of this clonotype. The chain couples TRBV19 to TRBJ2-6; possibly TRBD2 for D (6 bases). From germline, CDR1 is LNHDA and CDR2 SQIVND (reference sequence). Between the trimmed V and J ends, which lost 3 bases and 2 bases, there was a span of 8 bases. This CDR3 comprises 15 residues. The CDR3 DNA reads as TGTGCCAGTAGTATGCGGGGACCTGGGGCCAACGTCCTGACTTTC. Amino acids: CASSMRGPGANVLTF.

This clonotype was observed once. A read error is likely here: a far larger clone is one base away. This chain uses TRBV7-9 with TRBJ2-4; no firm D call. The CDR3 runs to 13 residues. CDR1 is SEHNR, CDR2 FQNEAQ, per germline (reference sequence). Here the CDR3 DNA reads TGTGCCAGCATGAGGTTTGCCAAAAACATTCAGAACTTC. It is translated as CASMRFAKNIQNF.

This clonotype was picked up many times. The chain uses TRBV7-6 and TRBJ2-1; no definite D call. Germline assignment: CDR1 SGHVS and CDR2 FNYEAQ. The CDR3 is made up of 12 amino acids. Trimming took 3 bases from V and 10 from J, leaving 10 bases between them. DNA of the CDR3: TGTGCCAGCAGCTTGCCGCGCCGAGAGCAGTTCTTC. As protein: CASSLPRREQFF.

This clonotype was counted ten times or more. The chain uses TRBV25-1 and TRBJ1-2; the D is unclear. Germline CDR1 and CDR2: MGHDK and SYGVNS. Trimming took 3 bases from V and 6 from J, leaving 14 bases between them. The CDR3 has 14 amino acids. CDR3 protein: CASSEAPGGNGYTF. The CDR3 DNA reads TGTGCCAGCAGTGAGGCCCCCGGTGGCAATGGCTACACCTTC.

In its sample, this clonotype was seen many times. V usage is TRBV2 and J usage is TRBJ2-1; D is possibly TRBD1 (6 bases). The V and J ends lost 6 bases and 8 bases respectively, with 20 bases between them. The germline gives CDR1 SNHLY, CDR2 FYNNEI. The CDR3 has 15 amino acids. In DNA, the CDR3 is TGTGCCAGCAGCCTAACAGGGCTAGGGGCCGATGAGCAGTTCTTC. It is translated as CASSLTGLGADEQFF.

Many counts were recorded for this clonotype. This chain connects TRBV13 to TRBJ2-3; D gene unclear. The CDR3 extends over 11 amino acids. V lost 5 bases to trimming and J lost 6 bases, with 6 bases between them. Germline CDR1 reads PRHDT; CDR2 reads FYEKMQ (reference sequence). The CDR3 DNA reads TGTGCCAGCAGCGTGGAGGATACGCAGTATTTT. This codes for CASSVEDTQYF. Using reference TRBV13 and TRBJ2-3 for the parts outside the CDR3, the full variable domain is AAGVIQSPRHLIKEKRETATLKCYPIPRHDTVYWYQQGPGQDPQFLISFYEKMQSDKGSIPDRFSAQQFSDYHSELNMSSLELGDSALYFCASSVEDTQYFGPGTRLTVL.

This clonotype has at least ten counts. The CDR3 loop is CASSLDSYNEQFF. For the CDR3, the DNA is TGTGCCAGCAGCTTGGACAGTTACAATGAGCAGTTCTTC. The chain links TRBV5-4 to TRBJ2-1; D call uncertain. Per germline, CDR1 SGHNT and CDR2 YYREEE (reference sequence). V gave up 0 bases and J gave up 4 bases, with 5 bases separating them. CDR3 length equals 13 residues.

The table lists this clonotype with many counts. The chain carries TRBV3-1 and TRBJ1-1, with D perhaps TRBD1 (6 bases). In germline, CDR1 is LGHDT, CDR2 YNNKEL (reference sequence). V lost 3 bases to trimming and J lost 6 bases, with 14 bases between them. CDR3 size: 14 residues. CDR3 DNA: TGTGCCAGCAGCCAGCGATTGGGGGCTCCTGAAGCTTTCTTT. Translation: CASSQRLGAPEAFF.

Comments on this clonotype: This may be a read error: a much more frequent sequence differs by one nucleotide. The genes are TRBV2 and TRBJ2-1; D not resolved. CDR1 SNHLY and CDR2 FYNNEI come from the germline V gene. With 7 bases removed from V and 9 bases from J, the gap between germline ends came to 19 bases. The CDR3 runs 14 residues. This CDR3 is CASTSVPAPGEQFF. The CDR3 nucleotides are TGTGCCAGCACTTCGGTCCCTGCCCCGGGTGAGCAGTTCTTC.